This T cell receptor beta chain derives from a study of T-cell reconstitution after alpha-beta-depleted transplantation in children. Findings of the study overall: Most T-cell counts and diversity one year after the transplant came from T cells that were newly produced. Alpha-beta T cells present about two months after transplant were reported to originate from several hundred expanded graft clones. Surviving recipient T cells and thymic progenitors underlay high day-60 TCRbeta diversity in some patients.

The authors prepared the TCRbeta library with unique molecular identifiers. In TCRdb, the PCR reads were re-called with MiXCR into one record per CDR3 protein. The data show 200,000 to 250,000 distinct CDR3 sequences, 6.5% to 9% seen once. This clonotype has ten or more counts. What it binds is not known. The material sequenced was PBMCs, mostly from graft donor cells, taken 180 days after TCRalphabeta/CD19-depleted stem cell transplant. The receptor comes from a male patient between 5 and 17 years old who had a stem cell transplant for acute lymphoblastic leukemia, so the T cells may come from the graft donor.

DNA of the CDR3: TGCAGCGCGGTGGGCCTATCGAACACTGAAGCTTTCTTT. Translating it yields CSAVGLSNTEAFF. The chain recombines TRBV29-1 with TRBJ1-1; D is uncertain. Germline CDR1 SQVTM, CDR2 ANQGSEA. V lost 7 bases to trimming and J lost 1 base, with 13 bases between them. The CDR3 is 13 amino acids.